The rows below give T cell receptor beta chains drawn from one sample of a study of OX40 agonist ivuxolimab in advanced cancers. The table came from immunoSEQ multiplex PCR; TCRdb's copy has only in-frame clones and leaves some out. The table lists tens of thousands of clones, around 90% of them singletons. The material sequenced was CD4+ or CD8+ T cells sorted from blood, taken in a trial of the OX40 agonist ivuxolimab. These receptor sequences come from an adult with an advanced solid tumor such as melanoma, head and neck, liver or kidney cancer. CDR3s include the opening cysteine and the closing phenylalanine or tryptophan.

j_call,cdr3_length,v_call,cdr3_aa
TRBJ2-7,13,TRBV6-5,CASSAGTIYEQYF
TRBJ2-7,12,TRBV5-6,CASSPGLYEQYF
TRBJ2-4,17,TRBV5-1,CASSLGGGTMDKNIQYF
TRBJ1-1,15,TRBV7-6,CASSAFERGNTEAFF
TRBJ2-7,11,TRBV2,CASSLAYEQYF
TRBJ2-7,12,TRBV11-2,CASSGGSYEQYF
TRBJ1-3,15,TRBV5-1,CASSFHRDGQNTIYF
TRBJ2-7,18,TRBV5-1,CASSLGTGGTSGMYEQYF
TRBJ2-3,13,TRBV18,CASSRDSTDTQYF
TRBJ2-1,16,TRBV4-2,CASSQDPSGGYNEQFF
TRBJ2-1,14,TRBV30,CAWSRLAGGYEQFF
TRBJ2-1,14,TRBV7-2,CASSSETSLNEQFF
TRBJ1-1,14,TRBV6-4,CATRLGGPNTEAFF
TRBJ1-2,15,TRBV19,CASSRGGTGVYGYTF
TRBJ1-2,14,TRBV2,CASSERGVFYGYTF
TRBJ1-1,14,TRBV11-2,CASSLARVHTEAFF
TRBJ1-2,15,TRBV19,CASSIEDRDSDGYTF